This TCR beta chain appears in the sequencing data of a study of graft-versus-host responses after intestinal transplantation. Whole-study results and caveats: GvH clones occurred in recipient marrow; some first appeared in ileum or blood.

Here immunoSEQ multiplex PCR was the method, and the copy in TCRdb shows in-frame clones only, minus some. The table includes 90,000 to 150,000 clones, approximately 95% detected once. To note about this clone: Its antigen remains unidentified.

CDR1 is MDHEN and CDR2 is SYDVKM in the germline V gene. This CDR3 region has 16 residues. V was clipped by 6 bases and J by 4 bases, with 16 bases between them. The TCR was taken from a human donor who received an intestinal transplant. Material: unstimulated CD8+ T cells sorted from spleen or lymph node cells, obtained before intestinal transplant. The V call is TRBV28, the J call TRBJ1-6, with D possibly being TRBD1 (5 bases). CDR3 in DNA: TGTGCCAGCAGCGTACGAGGAGGGGATTATAATTCACCCCTCCACTTT. This encodes CASSVRGGDYNSPLHF. The complete variable domain, with remaining parts taken from reference TRBV28 and TRBJ1-6, reads DVKVTQSSRYLVKRTGEKVFLECVQDMDHENMFWYRQDPGLGLRLIYFSYDVKMKEKGDIPEGYSVSREKKERFSLILESASTNQTSMYLCASSVRGGDYNSPLHFGNGTRLTVT.